Below, 21 T cell receptor beta chains from the same sample are listed, as sequenced in a study of shared clonotypes between healthy human individuals. Using immunoSEQ multiplex PCR, the repertoire was profiled, and TCRdb retains in-frame clones only, with some absent. The repertoire has about 2.4 million clones, 93% of them found once; the top ten carry 0.36%. Sequenced: naive CD4+ T cells from PBMCs. Subset of the sample: CD45RA+ positively selected. These receptor sequences come from a man younger than 35 in good health. Some clones in this sample may be carry-over from other donors' samples.

This chain connects TRBV9 to TRBJ1-1, with D possibly TRBD1 on 5 matching bases. The germline V gene encodes CDR1 SGDLS and CDR2 YYNGEE. V lost 4 bases and J lost 0, with 16 bases in between. The CDR3 length is 16 residues. The CDR3 is CASSPQVGGMNTEAFF. CDR3 DNA sequence: TGTGCCAGCAGCCCCCAAGTTGGGGGAATGAACACTGAAGCTTTCTTT.

V gene TRBV25-1 combines with J gene TRBJ2-3; TRBD2 is a possible D gene (5 bases). Germline CDR1 MGHDK, CDR2 SYGVNS. V was trimmed by 3 bases and J by 1 base, leaving 8 bases between them. This CDR3 is built from 14 residues. CDR3 nucleotides: TGTGCCAGCAGTGACCCGAGGGGCACAGATACGCAGTATTTT. Encoded protein: CASSDPRGTDTQYF.

This chain uses TRBV28 with TRBJ2-7; D unclear. Trimming took 2 bases from V and 6 from J, leaving 14 bases between them. Germline V lookup: CDR1 MDHEN, CDR2 SYDVKM. This CDR3 is 14 amino acids long. The DNA of the CDR3 is TGTGCCAGCAGTTTACTCGGCTTGGTGGGCGAGCAGTACTTC. Its translation: CASSLLGLVGEQYF.

This chain joins TRBV5-1 and TRBJ2-3, with D unclear. Germline V gene lookup returns CDR1 SGHRS and CDR2 YFSETQ. The CDR3 covers 14 residues. Between the trimmed V and J ends, which lost 5 bases and 0 bases, there was a span of 10 bases. The CDR3 DNA is TGCGCCAGCAGAAGGGCTAGTAGCACAGATACGCAGTATTTT. It is translated as CASRRASSTDTQYF.

This chain joins TRBV21-1 and TRBJ1-1. TRBV21-1 is noted as a pseudogene. CDR3 size: 12 residues. The DNA for the CDR3 is TGTGCCAGCAGCCCCTGGGAGGGGGGAGCTTTCTTT. Protein sequence: CASSPWEGGAFF.

As regards this clone: Distinct nucleotide sequences in the sample also encode this CDR3. The chain has TRBV28 and TRBJ1-5; D not resolved. V was cut by 4 bases and J by 4 bases, with 8 bases left in between. Germline values: CDR1 MDHEN, CDR2 SYDVKM. This CDR3 has 13 amino acids. CDR3 DNA: TGTGCCAGCAGTTCCTTATCAAATCAGCCCCAGCATTTT. Its translation: CASSSLSNQPQHF.

This clone is a singleton in its sample. The chain joins TRBV27 to TRBJ1-1; TRBD1 aligns across 7 bases. Germline V gene sequence: CDR1 MNHEY, CDR2 SMNVEV (reference sequence). The CDR3 runs to 14 residues. The ends lost 4 bases at V and 8 bases at J; junction bases unmatched: 10. CDR3 residues: CASSYRGPVPEAFF. The DNA of the CDR3 is TGTGCCAGCAGTTACAGGGGTCCGGTTCCCGAAGCTTTCTTT.

V gene TRBV27 combines with J gene TRBJ1-2; 8 bases are a match to TRBD1. The CDR3 extends over 15 amino acids. Unmatched junction bases numbered 10, after V lost 6 bases and J lost 4 bases. Germline lookup yields CDR1 MNHEY and CDR2 SMNVEV (reference sequence). The CDR3 coding sequence is TGTGCCAGCAGACAAGGACGACAGGGGCTCTATGGCTACACCTTC. This encodes CASRQGRQGLYGYTF.

V is TRBV5-1 and J is TRBJ2-3; D call uncertain. There are 15 residues in the CDR3. V was cut by 0 bases and J by 6 bases, with 14 bases left in between. Germline loops: CDR1 SGHRS, CDR2 YFSETQ. The DNA for the CDR3 is TGCGCCAGCAGCTTGGACGGCGGACGGGTGGATACGCAGTATTTT. Residues: CASSLDGGRVDTQYF.

This chain links TRBV18 with TRBJ2-6; the match to TRBD1 covers 9 bases. The CDR3 length is 17 residues. Germline V lookup: CDR1 KGHSH, CDR2 LQKENI. The ends lost 3 bases at V and 2 bases at J; junction bases unmatched: 5. CDR3 region: CASSPGQGNTGANVLTF. The CDR3 coding sequence is TGTGCCAGCTCACCCGGACAGGGGAATACTGGGGCCAACGTCCTGACTTTC.

On this clone itself: The sample holds other DNA sequences that translate to the same CDR3. This rearrangement joins TRBV18 to TRBJ2-5; 7 nucleotides agree with TRBD1. This CDR3 comprises 13 residues. Germline assignment: CDR1 KGHSH and CDR2 LQKENI. With V trimmed by 6 bases and J by 2 bases, 3 bases remained unmatched. CDR3 loop: CASSPGQQETQYF. The CDR3 nucleotides read TGTGCCAGCTCTCCGGGACAGCAAGAGACCCAGTACTTC.

The CDR3 loop is CASSHPGQGDYEQYF. In nucleotides, the CDR3 is TGTGCCAGCAGTCATCCGGGACAGGGGGATTACGAGCAGTACTTC. V gene TRBV6-6 combines with J gene TRBJ2-7, with TRBD1 matching 11 bases. Germline trimming cut 5 bases from V and 4 bases from J; bases unmatched to any gene: 7. Per the germline V gene, CDR1 is MNHNY and CDR2 is SVGAGI (reference sequence). The CDR3 runs to 15 residues.

V usage is TRBV7-9 and J usage is TRBJ2-7; D unclear. CDR3 size: 13 residues. Germline values: CDR1 SEHNR, CDR2 FQNEAQ (reference sequence). The V end lost 1 base, the J end lost 9 bases, and 13 bases lay between the germline ends. In nucleotides, the CDR3 is TGTGCCAGCAGCTTAGGTGCGACCCTTGTGCAGTACTTC. It specifies CASSLGATLVQYF. The variable domain in full, completed from reference TRBV7-9 and TRBJ2-7, reads DTGVSQNPRHKITKRGQNVTFRCDPISEHNRLYWYRQTLGQGPEFLTYFQNEAQLEKSRLLSDRFSAERPKGSFSTLEIQRTEQGDSAMYLCASSLGATLVQYFGPGTRLTVT.

The V and J genes are TRBV25-1 and TRBJ2-7, with 8 bases matching TRBD2. This CDR3 region has 15 residues. Looked up from germline, CDR1 is MGHDK and CDR2 is SYGVNS. After removal of 2 bases from V and 4 bases from J, the junction contained 7 bases not matched to a gene. Here the CDR3 reads CASSEGATGGYEQYF. CDR3 bases: TGTGCCAGCAGTGAAGGGGCGACGGGAGGGTACGAGCAGTACTTC.

CDR3 DNA: TGTGCCAGCACCGCCAGGGGGCGATCCAATGAGCAGTTCTTC. Its translation: CASTARGRSNEQFF. V is TRBV19 and J is TRBJ2-1, with 8 bases identical to TRBD1. Germline V gene lookup returns CDR1 LNHDA and CDR2 SQIVND (reference sequence). J gave up 6 bases and V 9 bases, and 10 bases lay outside the gene matches. The CDR3 length is 14 residues.

V and J are TRBV9 and TRBJ2-1; TRBD2 aligns across 7 bases. Germline CDR1 reads SGDLS; CDR2 reads YYNGEE. CDR3 length equals 14 residues. The trim removed 0 bases at V and 15 bases at J, leaving 12 bases unmatched. The CDR3 here is CASSVEASGSPRFF. The DNA of the CDR3 is TGTGCCAGCAGCGTAGAGGCTAGCGGCAGCCCTCGGTTCTTC.

This clone was seen a handful of times. V and J are TRBV5-1 and TRBJ1-1; D is possibly TRBD1 (5 bases). Trimming pared 0 bases from V and 7 bases from J, leaving 13 bases between. Looked up from germline, CDR1 is SGHRS and CDR2 is YFSETQ. The CDR3 covers 14 residues. The CDR3 DNA reads as TGCGCCAGCAGCTTGGCCGGGGGGACGAATGAAGCTTTCTTT. This sequence encodes CASSLAGGTNEAFF.

The chain joins TRBV28 to TRBJ2-7; D not resolved. The CDR3 consists of 12 residues. Germline CDR1 is MDHEN and CDR2 is SYDVKM. V lost 7 bases and J lost 4, with 11 bases in between. CDR3 DNA sequence: TGTGCCAGCACCGCGACACGTTACGAGCAGTACTTC. Protein product: CASTATRYEQYF.

This rearrangement joins TRBV5-1 to TRBJ2-3; weak D call: TRBD2 (5 bases). Germline V gene data show CDR1 as SGHRS and CDR2 as YFSETQ. This CDR3 spans 14 amino acids. Trimming took 4 bases from V and 5 from J, leaving 14 bases between them. The CDR3 DNA sequence: TGCGCCAGCAGCCCCGAGAGCGGCCGAGATACGCAGTATTTT. Translated: CASSPESGRDTQYF. Combining the CDR3 with reference TRBV5-1 and TRBJ2-3 gives the whole variable domain KAGVTQTPRYLIKTRGQQVTLSCSPISGHRSVSWYQQTPGQGLQFLFEYFSETQRNKGNFPGRFSGRQFSNSRSEMNVSTLELGDSALYLCASSPESGRDTQYFGPGTRLTVL.

This chain connects TRBV5-1 to TRBJ2-3, with D possibly being TRBD1 or TRBD2 (5 bases each). Germline V gene data show CDR1 as SGHRS and CDR2 as YFSETQ. V lost 4 bases and J lost 5, with 11 bases in between. The CDR3 extends over 13 amino acids. The CDR3 region is CASSDMRGDTQYF. In DNA form, the CDR3 reads TGCGCCAGCAGCGATATGAGGGGAGATACGCAGTATTTT.

This clone was recorded only once. This chain links TRBV27 with TRBJ2-2, with 8 nucleotides matching TRBD1. CDR3 length: 18 amino acids. The V gene end was trimmed by 6 bases and the J gene end by 3 bases; junction bases not matched to a gene: 15. The germline CDR1 and CDR2 sequences are MNHEY and SMNVEV (reference sequence). CDR3 DNA: TGTGCCAGCAGACAACCGGGACAGGCGCCTTGGGACACCGGGGAGCTGTTTTTT. It codes for CASRQPGQAPWDTGELFF.